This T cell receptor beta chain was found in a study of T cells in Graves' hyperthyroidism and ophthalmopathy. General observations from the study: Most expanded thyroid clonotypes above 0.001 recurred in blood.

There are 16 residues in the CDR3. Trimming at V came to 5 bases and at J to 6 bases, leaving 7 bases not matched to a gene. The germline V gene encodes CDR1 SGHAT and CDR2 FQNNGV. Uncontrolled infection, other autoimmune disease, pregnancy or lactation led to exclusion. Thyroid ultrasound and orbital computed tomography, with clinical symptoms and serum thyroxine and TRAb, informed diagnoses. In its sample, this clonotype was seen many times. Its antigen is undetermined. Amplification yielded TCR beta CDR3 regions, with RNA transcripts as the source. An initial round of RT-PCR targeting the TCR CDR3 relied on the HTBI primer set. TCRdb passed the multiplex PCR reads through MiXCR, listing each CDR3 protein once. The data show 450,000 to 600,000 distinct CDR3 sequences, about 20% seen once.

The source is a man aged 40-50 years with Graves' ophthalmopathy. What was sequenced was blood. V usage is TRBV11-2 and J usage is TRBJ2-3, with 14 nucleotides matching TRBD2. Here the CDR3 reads CASSPRLAGGRDTQYF. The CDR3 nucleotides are TGTGCCAGCAGCCCCCGACTAGCGGGGGGGCGGGATACGCAGTATTTT.